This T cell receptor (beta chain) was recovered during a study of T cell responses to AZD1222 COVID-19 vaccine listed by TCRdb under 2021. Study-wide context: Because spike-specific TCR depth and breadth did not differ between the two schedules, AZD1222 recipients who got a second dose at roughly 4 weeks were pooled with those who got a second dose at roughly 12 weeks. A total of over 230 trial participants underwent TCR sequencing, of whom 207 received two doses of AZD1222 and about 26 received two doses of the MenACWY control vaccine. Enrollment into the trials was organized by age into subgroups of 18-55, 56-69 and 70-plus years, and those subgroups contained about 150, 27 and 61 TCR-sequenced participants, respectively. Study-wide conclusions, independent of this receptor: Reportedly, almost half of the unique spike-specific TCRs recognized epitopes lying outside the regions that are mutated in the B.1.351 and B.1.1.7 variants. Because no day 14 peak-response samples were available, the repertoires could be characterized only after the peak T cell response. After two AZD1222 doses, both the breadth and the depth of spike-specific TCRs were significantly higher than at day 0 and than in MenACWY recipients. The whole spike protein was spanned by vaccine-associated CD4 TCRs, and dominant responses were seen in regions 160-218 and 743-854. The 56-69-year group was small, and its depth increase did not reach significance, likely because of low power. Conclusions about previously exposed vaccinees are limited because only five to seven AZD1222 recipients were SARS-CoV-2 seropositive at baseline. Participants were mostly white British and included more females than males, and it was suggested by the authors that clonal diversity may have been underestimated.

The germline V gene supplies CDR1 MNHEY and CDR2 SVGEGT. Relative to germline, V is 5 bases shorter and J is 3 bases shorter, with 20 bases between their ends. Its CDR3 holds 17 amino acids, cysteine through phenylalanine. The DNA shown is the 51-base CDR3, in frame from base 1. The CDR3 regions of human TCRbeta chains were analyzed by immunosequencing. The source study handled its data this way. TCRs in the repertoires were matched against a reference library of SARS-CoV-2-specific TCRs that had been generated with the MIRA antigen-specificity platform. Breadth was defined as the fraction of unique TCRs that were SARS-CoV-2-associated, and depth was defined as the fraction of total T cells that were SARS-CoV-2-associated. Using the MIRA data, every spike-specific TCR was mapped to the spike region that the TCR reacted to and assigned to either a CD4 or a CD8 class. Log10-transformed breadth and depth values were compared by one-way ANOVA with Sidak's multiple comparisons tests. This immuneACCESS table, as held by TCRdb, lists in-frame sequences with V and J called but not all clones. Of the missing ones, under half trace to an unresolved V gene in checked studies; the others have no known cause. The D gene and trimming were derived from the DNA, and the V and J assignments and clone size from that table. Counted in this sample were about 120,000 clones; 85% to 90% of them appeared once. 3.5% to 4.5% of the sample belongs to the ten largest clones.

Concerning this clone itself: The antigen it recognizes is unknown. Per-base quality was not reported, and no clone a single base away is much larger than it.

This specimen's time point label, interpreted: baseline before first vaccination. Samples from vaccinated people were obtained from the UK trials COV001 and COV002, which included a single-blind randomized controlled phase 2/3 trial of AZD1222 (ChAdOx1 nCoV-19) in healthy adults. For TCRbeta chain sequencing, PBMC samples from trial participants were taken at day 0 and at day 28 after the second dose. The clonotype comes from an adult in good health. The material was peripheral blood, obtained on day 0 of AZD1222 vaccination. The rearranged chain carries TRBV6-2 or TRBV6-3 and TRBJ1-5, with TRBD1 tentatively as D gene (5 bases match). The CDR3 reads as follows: CASSNPFGTDSNQPQHF. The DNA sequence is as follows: TGTGCCAGCAGTAACCCTTTTGGGACCGACTCCAATCAGCCCCAGCATTTT.